This entry lists 2 T cell receptor beta chains sequenced from one sample in a study of cytomegalovirus exposure and HLA in healthy donors. The PCR had 60 Vbeta and 13 Jbeta primers. Some clones are missing from TCRdb's copy, which holds only in-frame ones; the method was immunoSEQ multiplex PCR. The table includes fewer than 120,000 clones, 86% detected once. Sequenced input: PBMCs. The receptors stem from a man aged 35 to 55 in good health and CMV-seronegative.

The chain is built from TRBV10-3 and TRBJ1-2, with 8 bases that match TRBD1. The CDR3 length is 15 residues. Germline CDR1 and CDR2: ENHRY and SYGVKD. Trimming at V came to 0 bases and at J to 6 bases, leaving 6 bases not matched to a gene. CDR3: CAISESPGGKDGYTF. Written as DNA, the CDR3 is TGTGCCATCAGTGAGTCTCCAGGGGGCAAGGATGGCTACACCTTC.

This chain links TRBV9 with TRBJ2-7; D is ambiguous. With 5 bases removed from V and 3 bases from J, the gap between germline ends came to 9 bases. This CDR3 is 12 amino acids long. The germline gives CDR1 SGDLS, CDR2 YYNGEE. The CDR3: CASSANFYEQYF. The CDR3, as DNA: TGTGCCAGCAGTGCTAATTTCTACGAGCAGTACTTC.